This TCR beta chain was found in a study of blood T cell repertoires in COVID-19. Study details: PBMCs, B-cell-depleted T cells, or T cells provided the cDNA or gDNA that made up the material.

Method: immunoSEQ multiplex PCR; TCRdb's copy keeps in-frame clones and lacks some. The sample records roughly 78,000 clones, over 80% being singletons. The CDR3 is made up of 13 amino acids. Germline CDR1 SSHAT, CDR2 FNYEAQ (reference sequence). A note on this clone: Compared with germline, one end of the junction differs, possibly owing to a read error.

The V gene is TRBV7-7, the J gene TRBJ1-1, with 9 bases that match TRBD1. Sequenced: peripheral blood. The TCR comes from an elderly woman with acute or convalescent COVID-19. In DNA form, the CDR3 reads TGTGCTAGCAGCCGGGGACAGGGTACTGAAGCTTTCTTT. It translates to CASSRGQGTEAFF.